These 4 T cell receptor beta chains originate from one sample sequenced in a study of shared clonotypes between healthy human individuals. Terminally differentiated effector memory CD45RA+ cells were excluded from the naive CD8 cells, which were CD45RO-negative and positively selected for CCR7. This table comes from immunoSEQ multiplex PCR, and its TCRdb copy is limited to in-frame clones, with some not included. The sample shows roughly 2,000,000 clones, about 95% of them seen only once. The specimen was naive CD8+ T cells sorted from blood. Receptor source: a young man in good health.

The chain combines TRBV7-9 with TRBJ2-1; TRBD1 might be the D (5 bases). V was shortened by 2 bases and J by 4 bases, with 18 bases between the two germline ends. Germline V gene lookup returns CDR1 SEHNR and CDR2 FQNEAQ (reference sequence). There are 17 residues in the CDR3. For the CDR3, the DNA is TGTGCCAGCAGCTTATCTAAGGGGCAAACACTTTACAATGAGCAGTTCTTC. This codes for CASSLSKGQTLYNEQFF.

The chain recombines TRBV6-5 with TRBJ2-1; unclear D gene. This CDR3 is 14 amino acids long. Deletions cut 3 bases from V and 2 bases from J, with 8 bases between. Per germline, CDR1 MNHEY and CDR2 SVGAGI. This chain's CDR3 is CASSYFGPYNEQFF. The CDR3 nucleotides read TGTGCCAGCAGTTATTTCGGGCCCTACAATGAGCAGTTCTTC.

On this clone itself: Distinct nucleotide sequences in the sample also encode this CDR3. The chain links TRBV6-1 to TRBJ2-7, with D possibly TRBD1 on 5 matching bases. V was cut by 2 bases and J by 3 bases, with 8 bases left in between. CDR3 size: 13 residues. Looked up from germline, CDR1 is MNHNS and CDR2 is SASEGT. As DNA, the CDR3 is TGTGCCAGCAGTGAAAGACAGATCTACGAGCAGTACTTC. This encodes CASSERQIYEQYF.

This clone was observed once. This rearrangement joins TRBV7-9 to TRBJ2-7, with 10 bases identical to TRBD2. Per the germline V gene, CDR1 is SEHNR and CDR2 is FQNEAQ (reference sequence). This CDR3 contains 16 residues. V gave up 5 bases and J gave up 4 bases; unmatched junction bases: 11. CDR3 bases: TGTGCCAGCAGCGTCGCCGGGACTAGCGATGGTTACGAGCAGTACTTC. It yields the protein CASSVAGTSDGYEQYF.